One sample yielded the 2 T cell receptor beta chains listed below, sequenced in a study of cytomegalovirus exposure and HLA in healthy donors (dated by TCRdb to 2016 to 2017). Libraries were built with the immunoSEQ multiplex PCR assay. For the multiplex PCR, a mixture combining 60 forward primers for TCR Vbeta segments and 13 reverse primers for TCR Jbeta segments was used. TCRdb provides this immuneACCESS table in a form limited to in-frame rearrangements. Some clones are lacking; in checked studies, under half of them reflect an unresolved V gene, and why the rest are absent is not known. The sample table records around 100,000 clones; over 70% of these occur just once. The leading ten clones occupy 3.5% to 5% of the sample. The sample consisted of PBMCs. Receptors originate from a woman between 35 and 50 years old in good health and CMV-seropositive.

J is TRBJ1-2 and V is TRBV4-3; TRBD1 matches at 7 bases. The CDR3 is made up of 15 amino acids. Losses at the gene ends were 3 bases for V and 1 base for J; bases not matched to a gene: 5. Germline-derived CDR1 and CDR2 are LGHNA and YSLEER. The CDR3 loop reads CASSQPNRGNYGYTF. The CDR3 DNA reads as TGCGCCAGCAGCCAGCCCAACAGGGGTAACTATGGCTACACCTTC.

This clone was detected once. Here the CDR3 DNA reads TGTGCCAGCCGGACAGGTGGATCACACAATGAGCAGTTCTTC. Translation: CASRTGGSHNEQFF. This chain joins TRBV27 and TRBJ2-1; 7 bases are shared with TRBD1. The V gene end was trimmed by 8 bases and the J gene end by 5 bases; junction bases not matched to a gene: 9. The CDR3 contains 14 residues. Germline CDR1 is MNHEY and CDR2 is SMNVEV (reference sequence).